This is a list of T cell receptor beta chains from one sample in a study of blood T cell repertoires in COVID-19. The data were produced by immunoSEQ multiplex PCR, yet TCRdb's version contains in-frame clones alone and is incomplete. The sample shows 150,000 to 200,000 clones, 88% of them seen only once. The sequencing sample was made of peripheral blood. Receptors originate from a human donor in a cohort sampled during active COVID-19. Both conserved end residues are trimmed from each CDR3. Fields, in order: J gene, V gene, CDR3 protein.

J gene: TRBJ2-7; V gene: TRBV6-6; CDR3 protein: ASSQRDYSFEQY
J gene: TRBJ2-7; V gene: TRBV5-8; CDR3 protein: ASSLAQGAGEQY
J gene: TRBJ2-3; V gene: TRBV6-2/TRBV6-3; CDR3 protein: ASSRPGSGGLTDTQY
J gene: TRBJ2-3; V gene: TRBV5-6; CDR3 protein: ASSLPHSSTDTQY
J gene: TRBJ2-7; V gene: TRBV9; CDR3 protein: ASSPNLGTGGDEQY
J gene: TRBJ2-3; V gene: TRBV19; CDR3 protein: ASSPYGQISTDTQY
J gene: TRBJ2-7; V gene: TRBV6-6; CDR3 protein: ASSLDRGSYEQY
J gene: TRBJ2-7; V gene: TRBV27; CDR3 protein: ASSSKAGGSYEQY
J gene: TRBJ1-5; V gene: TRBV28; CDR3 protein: ASRTGQGHQPQH
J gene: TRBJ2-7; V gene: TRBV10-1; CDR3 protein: ASTTGRGGRLPYEQY
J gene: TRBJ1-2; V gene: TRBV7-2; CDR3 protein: ASSPSGGGSYGYT
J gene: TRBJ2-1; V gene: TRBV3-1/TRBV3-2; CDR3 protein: ASSQALFAGSSYNEQF
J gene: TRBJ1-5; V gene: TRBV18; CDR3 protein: ASSPGQGNQPQH
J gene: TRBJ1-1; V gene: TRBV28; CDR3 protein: ASIRDRMNTEAF
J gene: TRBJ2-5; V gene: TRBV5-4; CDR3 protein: ASSWRRQGSETQY
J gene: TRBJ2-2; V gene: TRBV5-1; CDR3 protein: ASSLGLANTGELF
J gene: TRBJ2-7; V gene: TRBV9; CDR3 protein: ASSVGTVPAYEQY
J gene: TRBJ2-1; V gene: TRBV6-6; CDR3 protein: ASSPSSGGASNEQF